These 26 T cell receptor beta chains share one sample of origin, sequenced in a study of shared clonotypes between healthy human individuals. This table comes from immunoSEQ multiplex PCR, and its TCRdb copy is limited to in-frame clones, with some not included. The top ten clones hold 0.95% to 1.5% of a sample with nearly 2 million clones, about 94% of them seen once. Only CD45RO-negative cells positively selected for CCR7 counted as naive CD8 cells, so terminally differentiated effector memory CD45RA+ cells were excluded. The sequenced sample was naive CD8+ T cells sorted from blood. The receptors were gathered from a young man in good health.

The V gene is TRBV6-5, the J gene TRBJ2-7; D may correspond to TRBD1 or TRBD2 (5 bases each). The CDR3 length is 15 residues. The germline CDR1 and CDR2 sequences are MNHEY and SVGAGI. Trimming took off 5 bases at V and 0 bases at J, with 14 bases between the two ends. CDR3 amino acids: CASSPGDPSSYEQYF. CDR3 DNA sequence: TGTGCCAGCAGTCCCGGGGACCCTAGCTCCTACGAGCAGTACTTC.

V gene TRBV4-3 combines with J gene TRBJ2-7; the match to TRBD2 covers 8 bases. The CDR3 runs 15 residues. The V segment lost 1 base and the J segment 3 bases; nucleotides outside the gene matches: 5. Germline assignment: CDR1 LGHNA and CDR2 YSLEER. The CDR3 DNA reads TGCGCCAGCAGCCAAGGTATTAGCGGGGACTACGAGCAGTACTTC. It is translated as CASSQGISGDYEQYF.

Concerning this clone itself: Other DNA sequences of this sample code for an identical CDR3. This chain connects TRBV28 to TRBJ2-2; D remains unclear. Deletions cut 6 bases from V and 4 bases from J, with 6 bases between. Germline V gene data show CDR1 as MDHEN and CDR2 as SYDVKM. This CDR3 is built from 12 residues. The CDR3 DNA is TGTGCCAGCAGCCTTAGCACCGGGGAGCTGTTTTTT. Protein product: CASSLSTGELFF.

The chain has TRBV7-9 and TRBJ2-3; 11 positions agree with TRBD2. The germline gives CDR1 SEHNR, CDR2 FQNEAQ (reference sequence). The CDR3 is made up of 17 amino acids. V was pared by 5 bases and J by 2 bases, with 9 bases of the junction left unmatched. CDR3 nucleotide sequence: TGTGCCAGCAGCGTTAGCGGACTAGCGGGTTTCACAGATACGCAGTATTTT. This gives the protein CASSVSGLAGFTDTQYF.

The DNA for the CDR3 is TGTGCCAGCAGTCCGAGACAACAGGGGGTTCGGCAAGAGACCCAGTACTTC. The encoded protein is CASSPRQQGVRQETQYF. J is TRBJ2-5 and V is TRBV27; TRBD1 matches 8 bases. Germline trimming cut 5 bases from V and 2 bases from J; bases unmatched to any gene: 13. Germline V lookup: CDR1 MNHEY, CDR2 SMNVEV (reference sequence). There are 17 residues in the CDR3.

This chain joins TRBV5-1 and TRBJ2-7; D may correspond to TRBD1 or TRBD2 (5 bases each). The V end lost 4 bases, the J end lost 3 bases, and 17 bases lay between the germline ends. Germline CDR1 reads SGHRS; CDR2 reads YFSETQ. This CDR3 contains 15 residues. CDR3 sequence: CASSLWARDDYEQYF. CDR3 nucleotides: TGCGCCAGCAGCCTATGGGCCCGGGACGACTACGAGCAGTACTTC. Combining the CDR3 with reference TRBV5-1 and TRBJ2-7 gives the whole variable domain KAGVTQTPRYLIKTRGQQVTLSCSPISGHRSVSWYQQTPGQGLQFLFEYFSETQRNKGNFPGRFSGRQFSNSRSEMNVSTLELGDSALYLCASSLWARDDYEQYFGPGTRLTVT.

This rearrangement joins TRBV7-9 to TRBJ2-1; unclear D gene. The CDR3 sequence is 12 residues long. The V end was cut by 5 bases, the J end by 8 bases, with 10 bases between. Germline CDR1 is SEHNR and CDR2 is FQNEAQ (reference sequence). DNA for the CDR3: TGTGCCAGCAGCCGCGACTGGCATGAGCAGTTCTTC. Translated: CASSRDWHEQFF.

This rearrangement joins TRBV2 to TRBJ1-2, with TRBD1 as a possible D gene (6 bases). Germline V CDR1 and CDR2: SNHLY, FYNNEI. This CDR3 has 13 amino acids. V was clipped by 4 bases and J by 1 base, with 7 bases between them. For the CDR3, the DNA is TGTGCCAGCAGTGCAGGGGATAACTATGGCTACACCTTC. This sequence encodes CASSAGDNYGYTF.

This chain joins TRBV7-2 and TRBJ2-7; 13 bases map to TRBD2. The trim removed 2 bases at V and 3 bases at J, leaving 7 bases unmatched. The CDR3 totals 17 residues. The V gene's germline CDR1 is SGHTA and CDR2 FQGNSA. The CDR3 here is CASSLRGLAGLNYEQYF. CDR3 bases: TGTGCCAGCAGCTTACGGGGACTAGCGGGACTTAACTACGAGCAGTACTTC.

This clone showed up just a few times. This sequence joins TRBV7-2 and TRBJ1-5; tentative D call: TRBD1 (5 bases). Germline V gives CDR1 SGHTA, CDR2 FQGNSA. The CDR3 runs to 14 residues. V lost 0 bases and J lost 3, with 6 bases in between. The CDR3 loop is CASSLAGANQPQHF. As DNA, the CDR3 is TGTGCCAGCAGCTTAGCAGGGGCCAATCAGCCCCAGCATTTT.

The genes are TRBV9 and TRBJ2-5; D remains unclear. Germline V lookup: CDR1 SGDLS, CDR2 YYNGEE. V lost 3 bases and J 1 base, leaving 7 bases between the germline ends. The CDR3 loop spans 13 amino acids. This CDR3 is CASSGDPQETQYF. The CDR3 nucleotides read TGTGCCAGCAGCGGAGACCCCCAAGAGACCCAGTACTTC.

V and J are TRBV27 and TRBJ2-2; D is undetermined. Trimming cost V 3 bases and J 3 bases, with 11 bases left between them. CDR1 is MNHEY, CDR2 SMNVEV, per germline (reference sequence). The CDR3 extends over 15 amino acids. The CDR3, as DNA: TGTGCCAGCAGTTTTAAGGGTAAGTACACCGGGGAGCTGTTTTTT. Amino acid sequence: CASSFKGKYTGELFF.

The gene calls are TRBV9 and TRBJ1-6; no firm D call. The V end lost 0 bases, the J end lost 8 bases, and 9 bases lay between the germline ends. The CDR3 spans 14 residues. Germline values: CDR1 SGDLS, CDR2 YYNGEE. Here the CDR3 reads CASSVEMQDSPLHF. Written as DNA, the CDR3 is TGTGCCAGCAGCGTAGAAATGCAGGATTCACCCCTCCACTTT. The full variable domain, with the rest looked up from reference TRBV9 and TRBJ1-6, is DSGVTQTPKHLITATGQRVTLRCSPRSGDLSVYWYQQSLDQGLQFLIQYYNGEERAKGNILERFSAQQFPDLHSELNLSSLELGDSALYFCASSVEMQDSPLHFGNGTRLTVT.

This clone was detected once. The rearrangement joins TRBV6-1 to TRBJ1-6; perhaps TRBD1 as D (5 bases). CDR1 MNHNS and CDR2 SASEGT come from the germline V gene. The CDR3 is 17 amino acids. Trimming cost V 1 base and J 5 bases, with 15 bases left between them. The CDR3 DNA follows: TGTGCCAGCAGTGAAGGGACGACAGTGGGTCATAATTCACCCCTCCACTTT. Its translation: CASSEGTTVGHNSPLHF.

The CDR3 here is CASSSGQGHEPQHF. The CDR3 region has the DNA TGTGCCAGCAGCTCCGGACAGGGGCATGAGCCCCAGCATTTT. The chain has TRBV5-6 and TRBJ1-5; 9 bases line up with TRBD1. The germline gives CDR1 SGHDT, CDR2 YYEEEE. CDR3 length: 14 amino acids. Losses at the gene ends were 3 bases for V and 8 bases for J; bases not matched to a gene: 6.

The gene calls are TRBV4-1 and TRBJ2-5, with D perhaps being TRBD1 or TRBD2 (5 bases each). V lost 3 bases to trimming and J lost 5 bases, with 10 bases between them. Germline V gene sequence: CDR1 MGHRA, CDR2 YSYEKL. The CDR3 is made up of 13 amino acids. The DNA of the CDR3 is TGCGCCAGCAGCCAGCAAGGGGAGGAGACCCAGTACTTC. The encoded protein is CASSQQGEETQYF.

This clone was recorded once. This chain joins TRBV7-8 and TRBJ2-3; 11 bases are shared with TRBD2. The CDR3 loop spans 16 amino acids. Unmatched junction bases numbered 10, after V lost 5 bases and J lost 6 bases. Germline CDR1 reads SGHVS; CDR2 reads FQNEAQ. This chain's CDR3 is CASSRRLAGISDTQYF. In DNA, the CDR3 is TGTGCCAGCAGCCGAAGACTAGCGGGAATTTCGGATACGCAGTATTTT.

This chain connects TRBV13 to TRBJ2-1, with no clear D. Trimming took off 4 bases at V and 9 bases at J, with 19 bases between the two ends. This CDR3 is built from 15 residues. The germline V gene has CDR1 PRHDT and CDR2 FYEKMQ (reference sequence). The CDR3 loop is CASSSLAGPGAEQFF. The CDR3, as DNA: TGTGCCAGCAGCTCGCTTGCCGGGCCCGGTGCTGAGCAGTTCTTC. Using reference TRBV13 and TRBJ2-1 for the parts outside the CDR3, the full variable domain is AAGVIQSPRHLIKEKRETATLKCYPIPRHDTVYWYQQGPGQDPQFLISFYEKMQSDKGSIPDRFSAQQFSDYHSELNMSSLELGDSALYFCASSSLAGPGAEQFFGPGTRLTVL.

The chain links TRBV7-2 to TRBJ2-5; D is perhaps TRBD1 (5 bases). This CDR3 spans 18 amino acids. Germline V gene lookup returns CDR1 SGHTA and CDR2 FQGNSA. Deletions cut 8 bases from V and 2 bases from J, with 27 bases between. The DNA of the CDR3 is TGTGCCAGCGTGCTTGGGCAGGGCCCAGCCCGTAGTCAAGAGACCCAGTACTTC. This codes for CASVLGQGPARSQETQYF.

This sequence joins TRBV28 and TRBJ2-1; D unresolved. Trimming left V 5 bases short and J 0 bases short, with 11 bases between. The CDR3 has 15 amino acids. The V gene's germline CDR1 is MDHEN and CDR2 SYDVKM. The CDR3 region has the DNA TGTGCCAGCAGTCGATCGCGGAGCTCCTACAATGAGCAGTTCTTC. Translation gives CASSRSRSSYNEQFF.

CDR3 nucleotide sequence: TGTGCCAGCTCTCCGCGGCCAACGGACTACAATGAGCAGTTCTTC. The encoded protein is CASSPRPTDYNEQFF. V and J are TRBV28 and TRBJ2-1; D uncertain. Trimming removed 8 bases at V and 3 bases at J, with 17 bases between. Germline V gene lookup returns CDR1 MDHEN and CDR2 SYDVKM. There are 15 residues in the CDR3. The variable domain in full, completed from reference TRBV28 and TRBJ2-1, reads DVKVTQSSRYLVKRTGEKVFLECVQDMDHENMFWYRQDPGLGLRLIYFSYDVKMKEKGDIPEGYSVSREKKERFSLILESASTNQTSMYLCASSPRPTDYNEQFFGPGTRLTVL.

The CDR3 reads CASSLTPAAPEQYF. CDR3 DNA sequence: TGTGCCAGCAGCTTAACCCCAGCAGCGCCCGAGCAGTACTTC. The chain recombines TRBV11-3 with TRBJ2-7; D ambiguous. Germline loops: CDR1 SGHNT, CDR2 YENEEA. The CDR3 loop spans 14 amino acids. V shed 2 bases and J shed 6 bases, with 14 bases lying between them. Filled out from reference TRBV11-3 and TRBJ2-7, the complete variable domain reads EAGVVQSPRYKIIEKKQPVAFWCNPISGHNTLYWYLQNLGQGPELLIRYENEEAVDDSQLPKDRFSAERLKGVDSTLKIQPAELGDSAVYLCASSLTPAAPEQYFGPGTRLTVT.

This CDR3 reads CASSYRDQETQYF. The CDR3 nucleotides read TGCGCCAGCAGCTACAGGGACCAAGAGACCCAGTACTTC. The chain is built from TRBV4-3 and TRBJ2-5; maybe TRBD1 (6 bases). Per germline, CDR1 LGHNA and CDR2 YSLEER. V lost 5 bases and J lost 0, with 7 bases in between. This CDR3 has 13 residues.

This clone was picked up one time. The chain uses TRBV7-3 and TRBJ2-2, with D perhaps assigned TRBD1 or TRBD2 (5 bases each). Germline CDR1 is SGHTA and CDR2 is FQGTGA. V was shortened by 5 bases and J by 0 bases, with 10 bases between the two germline ends. CDR3 length equals 15 residues. CDR3 sequence reads: CASSPGTANTGELFF. The CDR3 DNA is TGTGCCAGCAGCCCCGGGACGGCGAACACCGGGGAGCTGTTTTTT.

Notes on this clone: Other DNA sequences in the sample encode the same CDR3. The chain couples TRBV9 to TRBJ2-7; TRBD1 aligns across 9 bases. V shed 3 bases, J shed 2 bases, and the junction held 6 bases outside the gene matches. From germline, CDR1 is SGDLS and CDR2 YYNGEE. The CDR3 totals 15 residues. The CDR3 region has the DNA TGTGCCAGCAGCGCCACCGGGACAGGGACCTACGAGCAGTACTTC. It is translated as CASSATGTGTYEQYF.

The chain joins TRBV9 to TRBJ1-2; 9 nucleotides line up with TRBD1. The germline CDR1 and CDR2 sequences are SGDLS and YYNGEE. V lost 3 bases and J lost 2; bases outside the gene matches: 8. This CDR3 spans 16 amino acids. The CDR3 bases are TGTGCCAGCAGCGGACCCCGGACAGGGGTCAACTATGGCTACACCTTC. Its protein product is CASSGPRTGVNYGYTF. Based on the CDR3 plus reference TRBV9 and TRBJ1-2, the full variable domain is DSGVTQTPKHLITATGQRVTLRCSPRSGDLSVYWYQQSLDQGLQFLIQYYNGEERAKGNILERFSAQQFPDLHSELNLSSLELGDSALYFCASSGPRTGVNYGYTFGSGTRLTVV.